The source of this T cell receptor beta chain is a study of tumor-infiltrating lymphocytes in localized non-small cell lung cancer. The V gene's germline CDR1 is SGHAT and CDR2 FQNNGV. V was pared by 0 bases and J by 3 bases, with 1 base of the junction left unmatched. The CDR3 contains 16 residues. About this clone: Antigen: not known.

Measured with immunoSEQ multiplex PCR; TCRdb has only the in-frame clones, and not every one. The table includes 11,000 to 15,000 clones, 82% detected once. Study observations and caveats: Compared with uninvolved lung, tumors showed higher T cell infiltration by TCRbeta sequencing. Different pieces of the same tissue went to different assays, confounding technical variation with intratumor heterogeneity.

The receptor was isolated from a human donor with non-small cell lung cancer. The sequencing sample was made of lung tumor tissue. The chain combines TRBV11-2 with TRBJ1-6; 8 bases align to TRBD1. CDR3 nucleotides: TGTGCCAGCAGCTTAGATGGACAGGGCTATAATTCACCCCTCCACTTT. Amino acids: CASSLDGQGYNSPLHF.